The 6 T cell receptor beta chains in this list originate from one sample, sequenced in a study of T cell responses to AZD1222 COVID-19 vaccine (dated by TCRdb to the early 2020s). The library was built by means of the immunoSEQ multiplex PCR assay. Imported from immuneACCESS, the table was reduced by TCRdb to in-frame sequences with V and J called. These copies leave out some clones; in studies compared against another copy, an unresolved V gene accounts for under half, and the cause of the remainder is not known. In all, the sample holds 190,000 or so clones, and 90% to 95% of those were seen once. The ten largest clones add up to roughly 1% of the sample. Read against the paper, the sample's time point label means: about 28 days (+/-7) after the second vaccine dose. Sequenced material: peripheral blood, taken 28 days after the second AZD1222 dose. The receptors derive from an adult who received the AZD1222 COVID-19 vaccine.

This chain uses TRBV7-3 with TRBJ1-1; D uncertain. CDR1 is SGHTA, CDR2 FQGTGA, per germline. CDR3 size: 13 residues. The germline V and J ends were trimmed by 5 bases and 0 bases, with 7 bases remaining between them. The CDR3 reads CASSQGMNTEAFF. For the CDR3, the DNA is TGTGCCAGCAGCCAAGGGATGAACACTGAAGCTTTCTTT.

The chain joins TRBV27 to TRBJ2-2; TRBD1 matches 7 bases. V lost 7 bases and J lost 6; bases outside the gene matches: 8. Germline CDR1 and CDR2: MNHEY and SMNVEV (reference sequence). This CDR3 has 14 residues. Here the CDR3 DNA reads TGTGCCAGCACACAACGGGACAGACCCGGGGAGCTGTTTTTT. Its protein is CASTQRDRPGELFF.

The rearrangement uses TRBV9 and TRBJ1-1; D not resolved. The CDR3 totals 15 residues. Per the germline V gene, CDR1 is SGDLS and CDR2 is YYNGEE. V was pared by 0 bases and J by 8 bases, with 17 bases between. As DNA, the CDR3 is TGTGCCAGCAGCGTAGGTCAAAAAAGAAGTGGAGAAGCTTTCTTT. This codes for CASSVGQKRSGEAFF.

This clone showed up just a few times. The genes are TRBV13 and TRBJ2-2; 10 nucleotides line up with TRBD1. Germline V CDR1 and CDR2: PRHDT, FYEKMQ (reference sequence). V was pared by 4 bases and J by 2 bases, with 4 bases of the junction left unmatched. The CDR3 runs to 16 residues. CDR3 DNA: TGTGCCAGCAGCTCCCGGACAGGGGGAAACACCGGGGAGCTGTTTTTT. It encodes CASSSRTGGNTGELFF.

The table lists this clone with a count of one. V is TRBV9 and J is TRBJ2-5; D tentatively reads TRBD1 or TRBD2 (5 bases each). The V gene lost 4 bases and the J gene lost 3 bases, with 19 bases spanning the gap. This CDR3 comprises 16 residues. The germline CDR1 and CDR2 sequences are SGDLS and YYNGEE. The CDR3 protein is CASSSSRDELKETQYF. CDR3 in DNA: TGTGCCAGCAGCTCAAGCCGGGACGAACTTAAAGAGACCCAGTACTTC.

This clone turned up a few times. The CDR3 protein is CASSASLNYGYTF. The CDR3 DNA is TGTGCCAGCAGTGCCAGTTTGAACTATGGCTACACCTTC. The chain has TRBV2 and TRBJ1-2; D is unresolved. Germline V gives CDR1 SNHLY, CDR2 FYNNEI. This CDR3 is built from 13 residues. V dropped 4 bases and J dropped 2 bases, with 8 bases sitting between them.